Detailed here is one T cell receptor beta chain. What it binds is not known. Donors were ostensibly healthy at sampling, although undocumented immune exposures were probable. This specimen comes from a study of cytomegalovirus exposure and HLA in healthy donors. The PCR made use of 60 Vbeta and 13 Jbeta primers. Libraries were prepared by immunoSEQ multiplex PCR; TCRdb keeps only in-frame clonotypes and omits some of them. This sample has fewer than 200,000 clones, with approximately 80% found just once. Study-wide findings and caveats: It was likely that a cluster of highly shared sequence variants was a sequencing artifact.

With 5 bases removed from V and 3 bases from J, the gap between germline ends came to 8 bases. Per germline, CDR1 GTSNPN and CDR2 SVGIG (reference sequence). This CDR3 is built from 12 residues. The TCR comes from a man aged 30 to 39 in good health and CMV-seronegative. Sequences were obtained from PBMCs. The chain employs TRBV30 and TRBJ1-5; TRBD1 might be the D (5 bases). The CDR3 protein is CAWDRINQPQHF. Here the CDR3 DNA reads TGTGCCTGGGACAGAATCAATCAGCCCCAGCATTTT. Combining the CDR3 with reference TRBV30 and TRBJ1-5 gives the whole variable domain SQTIHQWPATLVQPVGSPLSLECTVEGTSNPNLYWYRQAAGRGLQLLFYSVGIGQISSEVPQNLSASRPQDRQFILSSKKLLLSDSGFYLCAWDRINQPQHFGDGTRLSIL.